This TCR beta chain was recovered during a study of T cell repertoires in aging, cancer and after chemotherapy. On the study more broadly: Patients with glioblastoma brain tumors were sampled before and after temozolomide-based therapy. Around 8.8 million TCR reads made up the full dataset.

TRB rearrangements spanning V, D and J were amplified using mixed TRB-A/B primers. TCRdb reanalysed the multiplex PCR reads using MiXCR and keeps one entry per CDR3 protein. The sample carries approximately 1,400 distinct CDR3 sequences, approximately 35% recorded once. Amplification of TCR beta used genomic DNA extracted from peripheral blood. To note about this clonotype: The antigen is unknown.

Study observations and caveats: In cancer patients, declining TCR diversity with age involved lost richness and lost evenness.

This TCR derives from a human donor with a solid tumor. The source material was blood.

CDR3 bases: TGTGCCAGCAGCCTATTGGGACAGGGTGTCGGGGAGCTGTTTTTT. This sequence encodes CASSLLGQGVGELFF. The chain is built from TRBV7-3 and TRBJ2-2; the match to TRBD1 covers 9 bases. The CDR3 extends over 15 amino acids. Germline CDR1 and CDR2: SGHTA and FQGTGA. Trimming took 5 bases from V and 7 from J; bases not matched to a gene: 8.